This is a list of T cell receptor beta chains from one sample in a study of T-cell reconstitution after alpha-beta-depleted transplantation in children. TCRdb re-called the PCR reads with MiXCR, one entry per CDR3 protein. The data show just under 550,000 distinct CDR3 sequences, about 17% seen once. Sequencing used PBMCs from the stem cell graft donor, obtained from the stem cell graft. The origin of the receptors is a human donor who donated a stem cell graft to a child with acute lymphoblastic leukemia. CDR3s include the opening cysteine and the closing phenylalanine or tryptophan. A D gene is named only where the DNA matches it firmly. Size is omitted from some rows. Given values are once, few, many or a class for expanded clones.

>TRBD2|few|TRBV20-1|TRBJ2-3
CSARKILAGASTDTQYF
TGCAGTGCTAGAAAGATACTAGCGGGAGCTAGCACAGATACGCAGTATTTT
>TRBD2|few|TRBV5-1|TRBJ2-7
CASSSPGGASGSISYEQYF
TGCGCCAGCAGCTCTCCCGGGGGGGCTAGCGGATCAATCTCCTACGAGCAGTACTTC
>NA|NA|TRBV18|TRBJ1-1
CASSGLTNTEAFF
TGTGCCAGCTCCGGACTCACAAACACTGAAGCTTTCTTT
>NA|NA|TRBV6-1|TRBJ1-1
CASSELIEAFF
TGTGCCAGCAGTGAATTGATTGAAGCTTTCTTT
>TRBD2|NA|TRBV5-1|TRBJ2-1
CACGAGTSGRLLNEQFF
TGCGCCTGCGGGGCAGGGACTAGCGGGAGGCTCCTCAATGAGCAGTTCTTC
>NA|few|TRBV27|TRBJ1-2
CASSSGISGYGYTF
TGTGCCAGCAGTTCTGGTATCTCGGGATATGGCTACACCTTC
>TRBD2|NA|TRBV12-3/TRBV12-4|TRBJ2-2
CASRRGGLNTGELFF
TGTGCCAGCCGGCGGGGGGGGCTGAACACCGGGGAGCTGTTTTTT
>NA|NA|TRBV10-3|TRBJ2-4
CAISVGEIGAKNIQYF
TGTGCCATCAGTGTTGGAGAGATAGGGGCCAAAAACATTCAGTACTTC
>TRBD2|few|TRBV11-1|TRBJ2-2
CASSLARGRAPANTGELFF
TGTGCCAGCAGCTTAGCGCGCGGGAGGGCCCCTGCGAACACCGGGGAGCTGTTTTTT
>TRBD2|NA|TRBV6-1|TRBJ2-1
CASRRGSSGRFSEQFF
TGTGCCAGCAGGAGGGGGTCTAGCGGGAGGTTCAGTGAGCAGTTCTTC
>NA|NA|TRBV6-5|TRBJ2-7
CASSYGGTASYEQYF
TGTGCCAGCAGTTACGGAGGGACGGCGTCCTACGAGCAGTACTTC
>TRBD2|few|TRBV4-2|TRBJ2-2
CASSSRAGVRAGELFF
TGTGCCAGCAGCTCGCGTGCGGGAGTACGAGCCGGGGAGCTGTTTTTT
>NA|NA|TRBV3-1|TRBJ2-5
CASSQELAGAQETQYF
TGTGCCAGCAGCCAAGAACTCGCAGGGGCCCAAGAGACCCAGTACTTC
>NA|few|TRBV28|TRBJ2-2
CAIKGLAENTGELFF
TGTGCCATCAAGGGCCTAGCTGAAAACACCGGGGAGCTGTTTTTT
>NA|few|TRBV7-9|TRBJ2-7
CASSSFRYEQYF
TGTGCCAGCAGCTCATTCCGGTACGAGCAGTACTTC
>NA|few|TRBV5-5|TRBJ1-1
CASSSAPTGTEAFF
TGTGCCAGCAGCTCGGCCCCGACGGGTACTGAAGCTTTCTTT
>NA|few|TRBV6-1|TRBJ1-1
CASMGRENTEAFF
TGTGCCAGCATGGGAAGGGAGAACACTGAAGCTTTCTTT
>NA|few|TRBV20-1|TRBJ2-1
CSGRGYNEQFF
TGCAGTGGACGGGGCTACAATGAGCAGTTCTTC
>TRBD2|few|TRBV18|TRBJ2-5
CASSPSGRRETQYF
TGTGCCAGCTCACCCAGCGGGAGGCGGGAGACCCAGTACTTC
>NA|NA|TRBV7-8|TRBJ2-7
CASSFRRASYEQYF
TGTGCCAGCAGCTTCAGAAGGGCATCCTACGAGCAGTACTTC
>NA|NA|TRBV12-3/TRBV12-4|TRBJ2-7
CASTTSGAEVQEQYF
TGTGCCAGCACCACGTCGGGGGCGGAGGTTCAAGAGCAGTACTTC
>NA|few|TRBV9|TRBJ2-1
CASSVDAYNEQFF
TGTGCCAGCAGCGTAGACGCCTACAATGAGCAGTTCTTC
>NA|few|TRBV7-9|TRBJ2-7
CASSLNGAYEQYF
TGTGCCAGCAGCTTAAACGGGGCCTACGAGCAGTACTTC
>NA|NA|TRBV7-9|TRBJ2-7
CASSFGTEPYEQYF
TGTGCCAGCAGCTTCGGGACGGAGCCCTACGAGCAGTACTTC
>TRBD1|NA|TRBV19|TRBJ1-1
CASSTGTGLNTEAFF
TGTGCCAGTAGTACCGGGACAGGCCTGAACACTGAAGCTTTCTTT
>TRBD2|few|TRBV12-5|TRBJ2-1
CASAPGTGGHNEQFF
TGTGCTAGTGCGCCCGGAACGGGAGGTCACAATGAGCAGTTCTTC